The following is a T cell receptor beta chain sequence with its context. Its target is not known. This sample is part of a study of a mutant IDH1 vaccine in newly diagnosed glioma. For the study at large: Once 4-6 weeks had passed after radiotherapy alone, vaccination started, or it started with temozolomide cycles. It was radiotherapy, temozolomide, or both that patients received previously, with most receiving both.

V was shortened by 5 bases and J by 10 bases, with 22 bases between the two germline ends. Germline V gene data show CDR1 as SGHRS and CDR2 as YFSETQ. This CDR3 contains 16 residues. Here immunoSEQ multiplex PCR was the method, and the copy in TCRdb shows in-frame clones only, minus some. The sample contains tens of thousands of clones, around 93% of which appear only once. As for time point: week 23, last vaccination. The vaccine gave 300 ug of a 20-mer mutant IDH1 peptide subcutaneously per dose. The genes are TRBV5-1 and TRBJ1-6, with D possibly being TRBD1 (6 bases). This clonotype was sampled from a man aged 45-65 years with glioma. The input for sequencing was PBMCs, taken from a glioma patient whose treatment included an IDH1 peptide vaccine. The CDR3 here is CASRPQGATLGSPLHF. The CDR3 region has the DNA TGCGCCAGCAGGCCACAGGGAGCTACCCTCGGGTCACCCCTCCACTTT.